The 21 T cell receptor beta chains given below trace back to one sample, sequenced in a study of blood T cell repertoires in COVID-19. This table comes from immunoSEQ multiplex PCR, and its TCRdb copy is limited to in-frame clones, with some not included. The sample has about 100,000 clones; roughly 85% are singletons. The sample consisted of peripheral blood. All receptors derive from a woman between 65 and 79 years old with acute or convalescent COVID-19.

V gene TRBV5-1 combines with J gene TRBJ2-5; maybe TRBD2 (6 bases). Trimming took off 4 bases at V and 4 bases at J, with 17 bases between the two ends. Germline CDR1 is SGHRS and CDR2 is YFSETQ. This CDR3 region has 15 residues. CDR3 coding DNA: TGCGCCAGCAGCCCGGGACTGAGGGAAGTAGAGACCCAGTACTTC. It translates to CASSPGLREVETQYF.

The V call is TRBV5-1, the J call TRBJ2-1, with 7 bases that match TRBD1. The CDR3 loop spans 14 amino acids. Germline CDR1 and CDR2: SGHRS and YFSETQ. J was trimmed by 8 bases and V by 4 bases; bases with no gene match: 9. This CDR3 reads CASSPRTGGDEQFF. The CDR3 region has the DNA TGCGCCAGCAGCCCTCGGACAGGTGGGGATGAGCAGTTCTTC.

The V gene is TRBV11-2, the J gene TRBJ2-3; 10 bases are shared with TRBD1. This CDR3 is 15 amino acids long. The V and J ends lost 5 bases and 3 bases, in that order; junction bases with no gene match: 5. The germline V gene has CDR1 SGHAT and CDR2 FQNNGV. In DNA, the CDR3 is TGTGCCAGCAGCGCCGGACAGGGGGTAACAGATACGCAGTATTTT. Translation gives CASSAGQGVTDTQYF.

The V gene is TRBV5-8, the J gene TRBJ1-4, with D maybe TRBD1 (5 bases). Trimming shortened V by 0 bases and J by 7 bases, and 13 bases separated the two germline ends. The CDR3 has 15 amino acids. CDR1 is SGHTS and CDR2 is YDEGEE in the germline V gene. DNA of the CDR3: TGTGCCAGCAGCTTGGACCCGGGCGGGGGTGAAAAACTGTTTTTT. This sequence encodes CASSLDPGGGEKLFF.

Only a few counts were recorded for this clone. J is TRBJ2-3 and V is TRBV5-1; weak D call: TRBD2 (6 bases). V shed 3 bases and J shed 4 bases, with 9 bases lying between them. The CDR3 has 13 residues. Germline loops: CDR1 SGHRS, CDR2 YFSETQ. The CDR3 spells CASSSAGSDTQYF. CDR3 coding DNA: TGCGCCAGCAGCTCTGCGGGGTCAGATACGCAGTATTTT.

In regard to this clone: The same CDR3 also results from other DNA sequences found in this sample. The CDR3: CAWSVLSQETQYF. CDR3 bases: TGTGCCTGGAGTGTATTGAGCCAAGAGACCCAGTACTTC. This rearrangement joins TRBV30 to TRBJ2-5; the D is unclear. From germline, CDR1 is GTSNPN and CDR2 SVGIG (reference sequence). V gave up 0 bases and J gave up 1 base, with 6 bases separating them. CDR3 length equals 13 residues.

The CDR3 bases are TGTGCCAGTATTCAGACAGCCCTGAACACTGAAGCTTTCTTT. Encoded protein: CASIQTALNTEAFF. V and J are TRBV19 and TRBJ1-1, with D perhaps TRBD1 (5 bases). The CDR3 covers 14 residues. From germline, CDR1 is LNHDA and CDR2 SQIVND (reference sequence). With 7 bases removed from V and 0 bases from J, the gap between germline ends came to 12 bases.

The rearrangement joins TRBV28 to TRBJ2-1; D not certain. CDR1 is MDHEN and CDR2 is SYDVKM in the germline V gene. The V gene lost 6 bases and the J gene lost 9 bases, with 30 bases spanning the gap. This CDR3 has 18 residues. The CDR3, as DNA: TGTGCCAGCAGCCCCCCCCGGCTAGGCACTGCGGTTGCGCGTGAGCAGTTCTTC. This codes for CASSPPRLGTAVAREQFF.

The table lists this clone with a count of one. The rearrangement joins TRBV3-1 (or the pseudogene TRBV3-2) to TRBJ1-2; D might be TRBD1 (5 bases). Trimming took 2 bases from V and 7 from J, leaving 14 bases between them. The CDR3 loop spans 14 amino acids. Germline CDR1 is LGHDT and CDR2 is YNNKEL (reference sequence). The CDR3, as DNA: TGTGCCAGCAGCCAAATTCAGGCCCAGGGTGGCTACACCTTC. This codes for CASSQIQAQGGYTF.

This chain joins TRBV5-4 and TRBJ2-2; the match to TRBD1 covers 7 bases. The CDR3 is 14 amino acids. Losses at the gene ends were 0 bases for V and 6 bases for J; bases not matched to a gene: 2. CDR1 and CDR2 from the germline V gene are SGHNT and YYREEE (reference sequence). CDR3 coding DNA: TGTGCCAGCAGCTTGGAACAGGGGTCCGGGGAGCTGTTTTTT. It specifies CASSLEQGSGELFF. Filled out from reference TRBV5-4 and TRBJ2-2, the complete variable domain reads ETGVTQSPTHLIKTRGQQVTLRCSSQSGHNTVSWYQQALGQGPQFIFQYYREEENGRGNFPPRFSGLQFPNYSSELNVNALELDDSALYLCASSLEQGSGELFFGEGSRLTVL.

This clone was found once. The V and J genes are TRBV7-3 and TRBJ2-3, with a weak D call TRBD2 (6 bases). This CDR3 is 15 amino acids long. Germline V gives CDR1 SGHTA, CDR2 FQGTGA. V lost 8 bases and J 6 bases, leaving 21 bases between the germline ends. The CDR3 DNA follows: TGTGCCAGCGGAGTGGGGACTCCCGACTTTGATACGCAGTATTTT. It codes for CASGVGTPDFDTQYF. The full variable domain, its missing parts supplied by reference TRBV7-3 and TRBJ2-3, is GAGVSQTPSNKVTEKGKYVELRCDPISGHTALYWYRQSLGQGPEFLIYFQGTGAADDSGLPNDRFFAVRPEGSVSTLKIQRTERGDSAVYLCASGVGTPDFDTQYFGPGTRLTVL.

The gene calls are TRBV7-9 and TRBJ2-7; 8 bases fit TRBD1. Looked up from germline, CDR1 is SEHNR and CDR2 is FQNEAQ (reference sequence). V dropped 3 bases and J dropped 5; count of bases not matched to a gene: 15. This CDR3 is built from 17 residues. The chain's CDR3 is CASSLVGRWTGLHEQYV. CDR3 coding DNA: TGTGCCAGCAGCTTGGTAGGGCGGTGGACAGGGCTCCACGAGCAGTACGTC.

As concerns this clone: Within the sample, other DNA sequences also encode this same CDR3. The rearrangement joins TRBV4-1 to TRBJ2-1; D unclear. Trimming shortened V by 0 bases and J by 1 base, and 7 bases separated the two germline ends. Germline V gives CDR1 MGHRA, CDR2 YSYEKL. The CDR3 runs to 15 residues. CDR3 in DNA: TGCGCCAGCAGCCAAGAGGCCAGTTCCTACAATGAGCAGTTCTTC. Translating it yields CASSQEASSYNEQFF.

The chain couples TRBV6-2 or TRBV6-3 to TRBJ2-7; TRBD1 matches at 8 bases. The length of the CDR3 is 14 residues. Trimming took 6 bases from V and 3 from J; bases not matched to a gene: 7. The germline V gene encodes CDR1 MNHEY and CDR2 SVGEGT. The CDR3 DNA reads TGTGCCAGCAGCTGGGGACAGGTGGGCTACGAGCAGTACTTC. Its protein is CASSWGQVGYEQYF.

The chain carries TRBV5-1 and TRBJ1-6; D ambiguous. Trimming pared 0 bases from V and 10 bases from J, leaving 14 bases between. The CDR3 is 15 amino acids. Germline-derived CDR1 and CDR2 are SGHRS and YFSETQ. CDR3 nucleotides: TGCGCCAGCAGCTTGGATCTGGGTGAGGGCTCACCCCTCCACTTT. This translates into CASSLDLGEGSPLHF.

The J gene is TRBJ1-4, the V gene TRBV3-1 (or the pseudogene TRBV3-2); D might be TRBD1 (6 bases). CDR3 length: 15 residues. V was clipped by 5 bases and J by 8 bases, with 18 bases between them. CDR1 is LGHDT, CDR2 YNNKEL, per germline (reference sequence). The CDR3 region is CASSWAAITGEKLFF. Here the CDR3 DNA reads TGTGCCAGCAGCTGGGCGGCCATAACAGGGGAAAAACTGTTTTTT.

The chain uses TRBV2 and TRBJ1-6; no clear D. V lost 7 bases and J 4 bases, leaving 8 bases between the germline ends. Per the germline V gene, CDR1 is SNHLY and CDR2 is FYNNEI. The CDR3 sequence is 13 residues long. CDR3 protein: CASTIDYNSPLHF. Here the CDR3 DNA reads TGTGCCAGCACGATAGATTATAATTCACCCCTCCACTTT.

This clone appeared a few times. This rearrangement joins TRBV7-8 to TRBJ1-4; 7 positions match TRBD1. V gave up 5 bases and J gave up 8 bases; unmatched junction bases: 8. The CDR3 is made up of 14 amino acids. Germline V lookup: CDR1 SGHVS, CDR2 FQNEAQ. The CDR3 sequence is CASSQGTAGEKLFF. CDR3 bases: TGTGCCAGCAGCCAGGGGACAGCAGGGGAAAAACTGTTTTTT.

The chain links TRBV30 to TRBJ1-1; the match to TRBD1 covers 7 bases. This CDR3 contains 14 residues. Per germline, CDR1 GTSNPN and CDR2 SVGIG (reference sequence). V was pared by 1 base and J by 5 bases, with 7 bases of the junction left unmatched. CDR3 amino acids: CAWSEGGPRTEAFF. The CDR3 nucleotides are TGTGCCTGGAGTGAAGGGGGCCCTAGAACTGAAGCTTTCTTT. Complete variable domain (other parts from reference TRBV30 and TRBJ1-1): SQTIHQWPATLVQPVGSPLSLECTVEGTSNPNLYWYRQAAGRGLQLLFYSVGIGQISSEVPQNLSASRPQDRQFILSSKKLLLSDSGFYLCAWSEGGPRTEAFFGQGTRLTVV.

This chain connects TRBV4-1 to TRBJ1-4; weak D call: TRBD1 (5 bases). Trimming removed 1 base at V and 8 bases at J, with 14 bases between. The CDR3 length is 15 residues. Germline lookup yields CDR1 MGHRA and CDR2 YSYEKL. The chain's CDR3 is CASSQVGRGEEKLFF. CDR3 sequence (DNA): TGCGCCAGCAGCCAAGTGGGGCGGGGGGAAGAAAAACTGTTTTTT.

The chain recombines TRBV19 with TRBJ1-1; the D is unclear. V dropped 1 base and J dropped 0 bases, with 15 bases sitting between them. Per the germline V gene, CDR1 is LNHDA and CDR2 is SQIVND (reference sequence). CDR3 length: 17 residues. The CDR3 DNA reads as TGTGCCAGTAGTATAGGGCCCTTTCCCGGGATGAACACTGAAGCTTTCTTT. It encodes CASSIGPFPGMNTEAFF.